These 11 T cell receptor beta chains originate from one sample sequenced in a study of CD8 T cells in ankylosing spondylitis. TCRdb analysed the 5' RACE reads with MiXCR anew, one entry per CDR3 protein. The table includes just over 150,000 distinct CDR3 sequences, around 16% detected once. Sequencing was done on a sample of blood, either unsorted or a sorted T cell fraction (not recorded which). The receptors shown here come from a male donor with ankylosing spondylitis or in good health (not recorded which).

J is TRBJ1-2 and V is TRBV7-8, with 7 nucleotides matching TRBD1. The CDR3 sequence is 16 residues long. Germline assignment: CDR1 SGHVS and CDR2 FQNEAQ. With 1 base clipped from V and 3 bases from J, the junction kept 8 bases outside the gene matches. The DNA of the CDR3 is TGTGCCAGCAGCTTAGTCCGGCAGGGGGAACACTATGGCTACACCTTC. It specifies CASSLVRQGEHYGYTF.

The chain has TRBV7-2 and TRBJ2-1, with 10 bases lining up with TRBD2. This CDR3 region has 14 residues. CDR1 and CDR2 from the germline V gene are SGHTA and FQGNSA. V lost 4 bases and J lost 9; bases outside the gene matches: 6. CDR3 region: CASSSSGSSPEQFF. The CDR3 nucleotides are TGTGCCAGCAGCTCTAGCGGGAGTTCCCCTGAGCAGTTCTTC.

CDR3 sequence (DNA): TGCGCCAGCAGCTTGGCCGACAGGGTCGGCGAGCAGTACTTC. Protein sequence: CASSLADRVGEQYF. The V and J genes are TRBV5-1 and TRBJ2-7; TRBD1 agrees at 7 bases. The length of the CDR3 is 14 residues. CDR1 is SGHRS and CDR2 is YFSETQ in the germline V gene. The J segment lost 6 bases and the V segment lost 0 bases, leaving 6 bases of the junction unmatched.

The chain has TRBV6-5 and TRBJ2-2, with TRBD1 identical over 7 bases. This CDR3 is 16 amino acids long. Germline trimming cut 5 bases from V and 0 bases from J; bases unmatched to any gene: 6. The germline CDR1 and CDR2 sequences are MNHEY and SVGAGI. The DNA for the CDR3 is TGTGCCAGCAGTCTTAAGGGACAGCCGAACACCGGGGAGCTGTTTTTT. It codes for CASSLKGQPNTGELFF.

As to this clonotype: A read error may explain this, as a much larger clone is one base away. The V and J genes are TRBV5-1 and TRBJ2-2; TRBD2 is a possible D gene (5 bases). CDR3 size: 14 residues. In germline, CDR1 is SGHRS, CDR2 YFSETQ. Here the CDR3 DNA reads TGCGCCAGCGGCCGGGAAGTGAACACCGCGGAGCTGTTTTTT. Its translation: CASGREVNTAELFF.

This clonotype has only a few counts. CDR3 DNA sequence: TGTGCCAGCAGCTTGGATCTAGCGGGGCTAACCGGGGAGCTGTTTTTT. Its protein is CASSLDLAGLTGELFF. The V gene is TRBV5-5, the J gene TRBJ2-2, with 9 bases lining up with TRBD2. Looked up from germline, CDR1 is SGHKS and CDR2 is YYEKEE (reference sequence). V was clipped by 0 bases and J by 5 bases; unmatched bases: 5. CDR3 size: 16 residues.

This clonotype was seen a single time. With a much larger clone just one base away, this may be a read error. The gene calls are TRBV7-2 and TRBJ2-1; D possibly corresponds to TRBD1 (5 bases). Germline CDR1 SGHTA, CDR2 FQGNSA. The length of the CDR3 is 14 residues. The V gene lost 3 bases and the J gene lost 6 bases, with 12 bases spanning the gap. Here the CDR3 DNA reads TGTGCCAGCAGCTTGGGTTTCCAGGGCAATGAGCAGTTCTTC. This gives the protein CASSLGFQGNEQFF. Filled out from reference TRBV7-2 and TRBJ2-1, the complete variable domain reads GAGVSQSPSNKVTEKGKDVELRCDPISGHTALYWYRQSLGQGLEFLIYFQGNSAPDKSGLPSDRFSAERTGGSVSTLTIQRTQQEDSAVYLCASSLGFQGNEQFFGPGTRLTVL.

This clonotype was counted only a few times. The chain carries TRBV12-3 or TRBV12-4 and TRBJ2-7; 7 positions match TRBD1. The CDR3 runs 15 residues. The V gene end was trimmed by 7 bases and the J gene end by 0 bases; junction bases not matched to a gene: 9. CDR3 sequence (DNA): TGTGCCAGCAACAGCAGGGACAGCCACTCCTACGAGCAGTACTTC. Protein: CASNSRDSHSYEQYF.

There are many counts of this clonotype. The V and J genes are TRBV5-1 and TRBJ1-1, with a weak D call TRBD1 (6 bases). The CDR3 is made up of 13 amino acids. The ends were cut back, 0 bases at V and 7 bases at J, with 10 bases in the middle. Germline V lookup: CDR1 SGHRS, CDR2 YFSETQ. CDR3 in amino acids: CASSLGGDIEAFF. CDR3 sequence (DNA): TGCGCCAGCAGCTTGGGGGGGGACATTGAAGCTTTCTTT.

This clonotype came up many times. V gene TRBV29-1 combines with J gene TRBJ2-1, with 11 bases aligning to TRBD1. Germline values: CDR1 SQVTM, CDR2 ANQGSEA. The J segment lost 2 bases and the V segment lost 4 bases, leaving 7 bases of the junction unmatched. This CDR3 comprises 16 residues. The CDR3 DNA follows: TGCAGCGTTGTTGAGCGGGGACAGGGGGCCTACAATGAGCAGTTCTTC. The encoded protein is CSVVERGQGAYNEQFF.

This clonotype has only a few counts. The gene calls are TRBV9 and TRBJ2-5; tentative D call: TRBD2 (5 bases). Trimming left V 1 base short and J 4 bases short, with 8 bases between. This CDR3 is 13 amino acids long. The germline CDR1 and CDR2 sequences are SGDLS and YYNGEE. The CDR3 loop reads CASSVLGGETQYF. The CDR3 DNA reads TGTGCCAGCAGCGTACTAGGAGGAGAGACCCAGTACTTC.